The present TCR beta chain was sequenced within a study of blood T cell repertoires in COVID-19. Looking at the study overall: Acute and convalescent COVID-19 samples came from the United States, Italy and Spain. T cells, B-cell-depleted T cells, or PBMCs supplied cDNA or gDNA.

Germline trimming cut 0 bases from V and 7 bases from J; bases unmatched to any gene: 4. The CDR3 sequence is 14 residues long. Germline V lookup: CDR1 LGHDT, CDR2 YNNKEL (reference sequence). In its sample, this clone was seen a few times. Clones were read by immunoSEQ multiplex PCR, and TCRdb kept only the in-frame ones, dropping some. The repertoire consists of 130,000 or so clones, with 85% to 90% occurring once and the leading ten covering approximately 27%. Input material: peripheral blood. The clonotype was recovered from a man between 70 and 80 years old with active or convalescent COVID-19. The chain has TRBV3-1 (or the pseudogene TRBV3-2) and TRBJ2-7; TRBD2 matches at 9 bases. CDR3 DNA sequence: TGTGCCAGCAGCCAAGATCTAGCGGGACGGGAGCAGTACTTC. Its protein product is CASSQDLAGREQYF.